This TCR beta chain was captured by sequencing in a study of post-analysis software for immune sequencing data. In the study overall: Some patients lacked subtype; others had relapsing-remitting, secondary progressive or progressive-relapsing disease. Broader study findings: Comparison with controls showed significantly lower normalized Chao1 diversity in multiple sclerosis patients. Elevated frequency relative to controls characterized roughly five TRBV segments in patients, TRBV5-6, TRBV5-1 and TRBV20-1 among them.

CDR3 size: 15 residues. Germline CDR1 MNHEY, CDR2 SVGEGT. V dropped 2 bases and J dropped 6 bases, with 14 bases sitting between them. Incorporated into the TCR beta cDNA libraries were unique molecular identifiers, which served to reduce PCR and sequencing biases. Starting from roughly 1.1 to 9.2 million T cells, the study yielded a few hundred thousand cDNA molecules. TCRdb called the PCR reads again in MiXCR, with one record for every CDR3 protein. The sample gives about 200,000 distinct CDR3 sequences, 29% of which show up once; around 3.7% is in the top ten. About this clonotype itself: Antigen specificity is unknown.

The chain links TRBV6-2 or TRBV6-3 to TRBJ2-1; a possible D gene is TRBD1 (7 bases). Sequencing used blood. The clonotype originates from a girl aged 2 to 17 with multiple sclerosis. CDR3 protein: CASSYRAGGSNEQFF. Here the CDR3 DNA reads TGTGCCAGCAGTTACCGGGCAGGGGGGAGCAATGAGCAGTTCTTC.